This TCR beta chain originates from a study of beta chain features in type 1 diabetes. Study-level points and caveats: TCRB CDR3s were moderately but significantly shorter in Type 1 diabetes patients in all four CD4+ subsets. Over-representation of high TCR-expressing cells was a possible consequence of cDNA sequencing. No resolution was reached here on whether HLA type influences TCRB rearrangement.

Between the trimmed V and J ends, which lost 4 bases and 0 bases, there was a span of 13 bases. Per germline, CDR1 GTSNPN and CDR2 SVGIG (reference sequence). This CDR3 spans 15 amino acids. Expressed TCRB transcripts were sequenced after all isolated RNA was converted to cDNA. Clones were read by immunoSEQ multiplex PCR, and TCRdb kept only the in-frame ones, dropping some. The data contain 600,000 or so clones, approximately 13% of them singletons. This clone was detected only a few times. Its specificity is unknown. The chain carries TRBV30 and TRBJ2-4; D uncertain. The TCR was taken from a young man with type 1 diabetes. Sequenced material: naive CD4+ T cells from blood. CDR3 sequence reads: CAWTGTPLAKNIQYF. The CDR3 nucleotides read TGTGCCTGGACCGGTACGCCTTTAGCCAAAAACATTCAGTACTTC.